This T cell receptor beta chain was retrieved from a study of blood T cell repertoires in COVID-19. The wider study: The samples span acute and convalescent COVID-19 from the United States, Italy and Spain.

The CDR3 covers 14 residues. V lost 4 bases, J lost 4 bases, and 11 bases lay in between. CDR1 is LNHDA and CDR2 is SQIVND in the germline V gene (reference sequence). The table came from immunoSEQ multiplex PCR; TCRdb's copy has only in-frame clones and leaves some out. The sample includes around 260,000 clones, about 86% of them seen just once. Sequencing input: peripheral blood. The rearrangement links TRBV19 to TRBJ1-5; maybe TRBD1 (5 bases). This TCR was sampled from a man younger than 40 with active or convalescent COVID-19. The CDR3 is CASSTRDYNQPQHF. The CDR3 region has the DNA TGTGCCAGTAGTACCCGGGACTATAATCAGCCCCAGCATTTT.